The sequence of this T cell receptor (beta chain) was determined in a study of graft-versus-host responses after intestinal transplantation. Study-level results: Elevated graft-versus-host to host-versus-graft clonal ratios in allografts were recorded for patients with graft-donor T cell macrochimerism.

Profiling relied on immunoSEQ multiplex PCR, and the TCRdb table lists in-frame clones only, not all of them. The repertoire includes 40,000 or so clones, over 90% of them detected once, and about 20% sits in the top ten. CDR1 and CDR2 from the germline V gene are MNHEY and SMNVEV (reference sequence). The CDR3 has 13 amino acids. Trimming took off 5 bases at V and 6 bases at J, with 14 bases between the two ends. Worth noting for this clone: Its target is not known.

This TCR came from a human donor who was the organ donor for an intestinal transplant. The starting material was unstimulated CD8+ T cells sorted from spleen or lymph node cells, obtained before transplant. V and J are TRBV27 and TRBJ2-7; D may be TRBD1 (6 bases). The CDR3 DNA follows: TGTGCCAGCAGTCTTCGAACAGGGCGCGAGCAGTACTTC. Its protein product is CASSLRTGREQYF.